The 3 T cell receptor beta chains below come from one sample, sequenced in a study of T-cell memory formation after mild COVID-19. TCRdb passed the 5' RACE reads through MiXCR, listing each CDR3 protein once. The sample shows around 200,000 distinct CDR3 sequences, about a fifth of them seen only once. The material sequenced was PBMCs or a T cell subset sorted from them (not recorded which). The receptors derive from an adult woman who had mild COVID-19 (a few samples of this study predate the infection). Cell type and time point are not known.

This clonotype occurred a few times. The DNA for the CDR3 is TGTGCCAGCAGTTACGCAGAACTGAACACTGAAGCTTTCTTT. Its translation: CASSYAELNTEAFF. The chain recombines TRBV6-5 with TRBJ1-1, with no clear D. The V and J ends lost 2 bases and 0 bases respectively, with 7 bases between them. CDR1 MNHEY and CDR2 SVGAGI come from the germline V gene. The CDR3 spans 14 residues.

This chain connects TRBV9 to TRBJ1-1; D possibly corresponds to TRBD1 (5 bases). Trimming took 0 bases from V and 8 from J, leaving 8 bases between them. The CDR3 length is 12 residues. The germline V gene has CDR1 SGDLS and CDR2 YYNGEE. The CDR3 is CASSVAGSEAFF. In nucleotides, the CDR3 is TGTGCCAGCAGCGTAGCAGGGTCCGAAGCTTTCTTT.

This clonotype was counted ten times or more. The chain is built from TRBV12-3 or TRBV12-4 and TRBJ2-5; D not resolved. The CDR3 length is 14 residues. V was clipped by 2 bases and J by 1 base, with 8 bases between them. CDR3 in amino acids: CASSLKSSQETQYF. The CDR3 DNA is TGTGCCAGCAGTTTAAAGTCCAGCCAAGAGACCCAGTACTTC.